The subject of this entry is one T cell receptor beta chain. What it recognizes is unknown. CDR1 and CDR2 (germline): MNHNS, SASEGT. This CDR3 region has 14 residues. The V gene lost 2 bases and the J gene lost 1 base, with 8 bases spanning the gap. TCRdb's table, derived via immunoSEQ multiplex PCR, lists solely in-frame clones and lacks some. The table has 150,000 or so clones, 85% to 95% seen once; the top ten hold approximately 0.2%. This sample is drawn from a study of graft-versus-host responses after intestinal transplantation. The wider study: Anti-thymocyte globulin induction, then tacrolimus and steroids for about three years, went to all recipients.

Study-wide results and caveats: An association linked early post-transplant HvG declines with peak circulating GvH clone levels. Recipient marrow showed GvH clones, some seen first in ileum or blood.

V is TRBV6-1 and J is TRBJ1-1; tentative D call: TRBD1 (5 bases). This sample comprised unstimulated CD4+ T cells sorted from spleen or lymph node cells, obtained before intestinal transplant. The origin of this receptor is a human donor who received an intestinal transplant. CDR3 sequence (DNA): TGTGCCAGCAGTGAATGGGGCCAGAACACTGAAGCTTTCTTT. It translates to CASSEWGQNTEAFF.